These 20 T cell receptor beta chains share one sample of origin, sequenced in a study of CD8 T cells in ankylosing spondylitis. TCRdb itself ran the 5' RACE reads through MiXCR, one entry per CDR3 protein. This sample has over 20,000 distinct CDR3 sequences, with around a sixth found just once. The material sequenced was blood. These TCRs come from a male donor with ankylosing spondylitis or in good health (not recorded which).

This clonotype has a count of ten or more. CDR3 nucleotide sequence: TGCAGCGTGTGGGGGCCGAGTGAGCAGTTCTTC. Amino acids: CSVWGPSEQFF. J is TRBJ2-1 and V is TRBV29-1, with a tentative D call TRBD1 (6 bases). Trimming removed 6 bases at V and 9 bases at J, with 12 bases between. CDR1 is SQVTM and CDR2 is ANQGSEA in the germline V gene. The CDR3 runs to 11 residues.

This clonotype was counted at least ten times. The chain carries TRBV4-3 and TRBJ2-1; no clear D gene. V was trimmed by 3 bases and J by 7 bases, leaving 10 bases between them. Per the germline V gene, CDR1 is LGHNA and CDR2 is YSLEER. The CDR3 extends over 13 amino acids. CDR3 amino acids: CASSQRFGNEQFF. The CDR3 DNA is TGCGCCAGCAGCCAGCGGTTCGGGAATGAGCAGTTCTTC.

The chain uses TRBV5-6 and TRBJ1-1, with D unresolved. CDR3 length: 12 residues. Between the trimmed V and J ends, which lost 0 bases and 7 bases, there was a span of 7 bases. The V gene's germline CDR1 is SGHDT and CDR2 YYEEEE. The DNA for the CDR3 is TGTGCCAGCAGCTTGGAAGGCAGTGAAGCTTTCTTT. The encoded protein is CASSLEGSEAFF. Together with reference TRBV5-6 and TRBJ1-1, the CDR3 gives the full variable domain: DAGVTQSPTHLIKTRGQQVTLRCSPKSGHDTVSWYQQALGQGPQFIFQYYEEEERQRGNFPDRFSGHQFPNYSSELNVNALLLGDSALYLCASSLEGSEAFFGQGTRLTVV.

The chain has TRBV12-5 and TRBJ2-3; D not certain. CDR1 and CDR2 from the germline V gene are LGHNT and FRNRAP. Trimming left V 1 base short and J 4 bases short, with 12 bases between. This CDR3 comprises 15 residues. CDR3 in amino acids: CASGLGEFSADTQYF. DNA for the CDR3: TGTGCTAGTGGTTTGGGGGAATTTTCGGCAGATACGCAGTATTTT.

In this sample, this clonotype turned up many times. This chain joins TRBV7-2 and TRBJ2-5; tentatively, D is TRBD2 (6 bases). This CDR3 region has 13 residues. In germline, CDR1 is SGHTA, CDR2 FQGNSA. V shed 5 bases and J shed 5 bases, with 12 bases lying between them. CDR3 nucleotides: TGTGCCAGCAGCCCCCTAGCGAGCGAGACCCAGTACTTC. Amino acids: CASSPLASETQYF.

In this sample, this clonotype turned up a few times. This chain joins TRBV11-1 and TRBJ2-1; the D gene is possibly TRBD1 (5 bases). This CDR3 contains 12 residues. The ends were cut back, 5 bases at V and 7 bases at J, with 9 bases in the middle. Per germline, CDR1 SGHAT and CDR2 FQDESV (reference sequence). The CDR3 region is CASSPTANEQFF. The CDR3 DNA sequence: TGTGCCAGCAGCCCGACAGCAAATGAGCAGTTCTTC.

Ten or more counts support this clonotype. DNA for the CDR3: TGCGCCAGCGGGAGCACGGAGGTCTCCTACGAGTGGAACGTC. It specifies CASGSTEVSYEWNV. V gene TRBV5-1 combines with J gene TRBJ2-7; possible D gene TRBD2, 5 bases. Germline-derived CDR1 and CDR2 are SGHRS and YFSETQ. The CDR3 totals 14 residues.

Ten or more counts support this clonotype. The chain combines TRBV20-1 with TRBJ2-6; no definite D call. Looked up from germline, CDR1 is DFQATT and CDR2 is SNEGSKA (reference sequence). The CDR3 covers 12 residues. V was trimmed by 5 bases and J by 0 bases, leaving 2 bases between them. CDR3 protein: CSAFSGANVLTF. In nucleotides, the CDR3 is TGCAGTGCTTTCTCTGGGGCCAACGTCCTGACTTTC.

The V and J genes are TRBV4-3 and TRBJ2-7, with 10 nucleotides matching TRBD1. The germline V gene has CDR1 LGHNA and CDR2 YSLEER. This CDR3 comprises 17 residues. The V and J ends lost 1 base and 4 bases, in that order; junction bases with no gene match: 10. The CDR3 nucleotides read TGCGCCAGCAGCCAAGGCGTCCGGACAGGGGGGATTTACGAGCAGTACTTC. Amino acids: CASSQGVRTGGIYEQYF.

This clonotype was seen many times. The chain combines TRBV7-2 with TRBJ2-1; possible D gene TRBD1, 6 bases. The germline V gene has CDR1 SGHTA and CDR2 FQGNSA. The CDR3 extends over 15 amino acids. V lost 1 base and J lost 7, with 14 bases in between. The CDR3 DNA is TGTGCCAGCAGCTTAGTAACAGGGCGTCAGAATGAGCAGTTCTTC. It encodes CASSLVTGRQNEQFF.

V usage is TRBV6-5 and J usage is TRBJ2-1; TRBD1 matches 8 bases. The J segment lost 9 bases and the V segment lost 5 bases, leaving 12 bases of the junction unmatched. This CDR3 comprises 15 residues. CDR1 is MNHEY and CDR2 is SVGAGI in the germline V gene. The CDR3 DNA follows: TGTGCCAGCAGTACCCGGGACAGGCGTTACGGTGAGCAGTTCTTC. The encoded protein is CASSTRDRRYGEQFF.

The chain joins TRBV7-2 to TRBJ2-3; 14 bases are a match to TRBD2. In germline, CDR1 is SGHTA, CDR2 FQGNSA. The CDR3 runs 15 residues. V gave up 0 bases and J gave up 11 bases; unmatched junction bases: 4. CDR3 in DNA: TGTGCCAGCAGCTTAGCGGGGACTAGCGGGAGTCGGCAGTATTTT. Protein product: CASSLAGTSGSRQYF. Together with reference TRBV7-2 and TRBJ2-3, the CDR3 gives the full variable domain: GAGVSQSPSNKVTEKGKDVELRCDPISGHTALYWYRQSLGQGLEFLIYFQGNSAPDKSGLPSDRFSAERTGGSVSTLTIQRTQQEDSAVYLCASSLAGTSGSRQYFGPGTRLTVL.

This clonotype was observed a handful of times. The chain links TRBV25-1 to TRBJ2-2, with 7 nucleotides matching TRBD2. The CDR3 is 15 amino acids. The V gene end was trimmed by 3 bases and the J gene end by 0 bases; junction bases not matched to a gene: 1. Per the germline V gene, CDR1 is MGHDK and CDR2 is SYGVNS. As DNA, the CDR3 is TGTGCCAGCAGTGAGGGACTACCGAACACCGGGGAGCTGTTTTTT. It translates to CASSEGLPNTGELFF. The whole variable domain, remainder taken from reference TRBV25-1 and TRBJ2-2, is EADIYQTPRYLVIGTGKKITLECSQTMGHDKMYWYQQDPGMELHLIHYSYGVNSTEKGDLSSESTVSRIRTEHFPLTLESARPSHTSQYLCASSEGLPNTGELFFGEGSRLTVL.

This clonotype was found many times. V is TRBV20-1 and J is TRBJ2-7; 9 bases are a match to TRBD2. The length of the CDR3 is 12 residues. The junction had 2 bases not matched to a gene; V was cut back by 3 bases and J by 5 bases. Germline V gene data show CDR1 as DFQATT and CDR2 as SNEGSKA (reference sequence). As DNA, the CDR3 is TGCAGTGCTAGTTGGACTAGCGACGAGCAGTACTTC. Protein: CSASWTSDEQYF.

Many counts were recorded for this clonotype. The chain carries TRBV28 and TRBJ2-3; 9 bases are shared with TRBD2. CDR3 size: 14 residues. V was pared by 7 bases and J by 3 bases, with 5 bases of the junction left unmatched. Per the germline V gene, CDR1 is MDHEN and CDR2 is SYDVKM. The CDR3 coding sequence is TGTGCCAGCATACCGGGACTAGCAACAGATACGCAGTATTTT. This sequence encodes CASIPGLATDTQYF.

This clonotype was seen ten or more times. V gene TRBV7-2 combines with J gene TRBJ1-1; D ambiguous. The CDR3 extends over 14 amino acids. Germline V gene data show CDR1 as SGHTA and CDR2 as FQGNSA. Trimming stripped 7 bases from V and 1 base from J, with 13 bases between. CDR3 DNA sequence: TGTGCCAGCAAGCTTTCCCTCTCGAACACTGAAGCTTTCTTT. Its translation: CASKLSLSNTEAFF.

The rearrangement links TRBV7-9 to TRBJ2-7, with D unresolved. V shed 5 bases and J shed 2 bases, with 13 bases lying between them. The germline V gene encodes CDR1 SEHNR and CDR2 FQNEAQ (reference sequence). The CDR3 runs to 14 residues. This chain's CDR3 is CASSPLGGTYEQYF. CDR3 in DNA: TGTGCCAGCAGCCCTCTTGGCGGCACCTACGAGCAGTACTTC.

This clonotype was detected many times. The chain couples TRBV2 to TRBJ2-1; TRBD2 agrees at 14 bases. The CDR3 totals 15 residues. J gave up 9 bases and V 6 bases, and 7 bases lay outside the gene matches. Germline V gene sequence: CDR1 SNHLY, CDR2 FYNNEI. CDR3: CASRGLAGDWSEQFF. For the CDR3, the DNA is TGTGCCAGCAGGGGACTAGCGGGAGATTGGAGTGAGCAGTTCTTC. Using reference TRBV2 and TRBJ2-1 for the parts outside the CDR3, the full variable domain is EPEVTQTPSHQVTQMGQEVILRCVPISNHLYFYWYRQILGQKVEFLVSFYNNEISEKSEIFDDQFSVERPDGSNFTLKIRSTKLEDSAMYFCASRGLAGDWSEQFFGPGTRLTVL.

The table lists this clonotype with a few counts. The CDR3 sequence is CASSQDRWLPSNEQFF. CDR3 bases: TGCGCCAGCAGCCAAGATCGGTGGCTACCTAGCAATGAGCAGTTCTTC. V gene TRBV4-3 combines with J gene TRBJ2-1; D gene uncertain. This CDR3 comprises 16 residues. Between the trimmed V and J ends, which lost 0 bases and 6 bases, there was a span of 15 bases. The V gene's germline CDR1 is LGHNA and CDR2 YSLEER.

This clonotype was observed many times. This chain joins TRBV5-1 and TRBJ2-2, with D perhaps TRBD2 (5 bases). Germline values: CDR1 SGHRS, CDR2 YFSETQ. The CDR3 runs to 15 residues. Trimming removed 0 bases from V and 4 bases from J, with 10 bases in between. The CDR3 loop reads CASSLVPGSTGELFF. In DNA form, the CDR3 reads TGCGCCAGCAGCTTGGTGCCGGGATCCACCGGGGAGCTGTTTTTT.